This T cell receptor beta chain was sequenced in a study of blood T cell repertoires in COVID-19. The overall study: The United States, Italy and Spain were the sources of the acute and convalescent COVID-19 samples. PBMCs, B-cell-depleted T cells, or T cells provided the cDNA or gDNA that made up the material.

Unmatched junction bases numbered 7, after V lost 5 bases and J lost 2 bases. Germline values: CDR1 SGHAT, CDR2 FQNNGV. This CDR3 spans 16 amino acids. Per the study methods: Amplification with reference gene primers provided the estimates of nucleated cell counts. This table comes from immunoSEQ multiplex PCR, and its TCRdb copy is limited to in-frame clones, with some not included. From that table come the V and J calls and clone size; the DNA was used to work out D and trimming. This table has some 160,000 clones, about four fifths appearing once. The chain couples TRBV11-2 to TRBJ1-5, with 9 bases lining up with TRBD1. The sequence came from a woman older than 75 with acute or convalescent COVID-19. The specimen sequenced was peripheral blood. The CDR3: CASSPRTGDGNQPQHF. CDR3 nucleotides: TGTGCCAGCAGCCCCCGGACAGGGGATGGCAATCAGCCCCAGCATTTT.